The clone carrying this TCR beta chain was seen a handful of times. CDR3 length: 15 residues. V lost 4 bases to trimming and J lost 1 base, with 12 bases between them. The germline CDR1 and CDR2 sequences are KGHSH and LQKENI. This record belongs to a study of cytomegalovirus exposure and HLA in healthy donors. Use of 60 Vbeta and 13 Jbeta primers characterized the PCR. The table came from immunoSEQ multiplex PCR; TCRdb's copy has only in-frame clones and leaves some out. The sample contains under 250,000 clones, 65% to 80% of which appear only once. This sequence originates from a man in his forties or fifties in good health and CMV-seronegative. V gene TRBV18 combines with J gene TRBJ2-3; possible D gene TRBD2, 6 bases. Sequenced material: PBMCs. CDR3 in DNA: TGTGCCAGCTCACAATGGGGGGACGGCACAGATACGCAGTATTTT. As protein: CASSQWGDGTDTQYF.